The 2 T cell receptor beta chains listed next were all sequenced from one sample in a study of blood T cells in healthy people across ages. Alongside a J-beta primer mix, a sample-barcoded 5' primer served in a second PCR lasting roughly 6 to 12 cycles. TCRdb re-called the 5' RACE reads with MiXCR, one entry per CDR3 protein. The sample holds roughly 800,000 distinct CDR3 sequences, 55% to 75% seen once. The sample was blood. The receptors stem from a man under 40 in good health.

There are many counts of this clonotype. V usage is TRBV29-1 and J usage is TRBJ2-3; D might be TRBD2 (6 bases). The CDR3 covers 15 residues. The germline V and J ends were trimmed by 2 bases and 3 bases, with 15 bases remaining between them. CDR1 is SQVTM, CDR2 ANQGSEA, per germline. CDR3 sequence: CSVEKRAGWTDTQYF. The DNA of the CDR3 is TGCAGCGTTGAAAAGCGGGCAGGGTGGACAGATACGCAGTATTTT.

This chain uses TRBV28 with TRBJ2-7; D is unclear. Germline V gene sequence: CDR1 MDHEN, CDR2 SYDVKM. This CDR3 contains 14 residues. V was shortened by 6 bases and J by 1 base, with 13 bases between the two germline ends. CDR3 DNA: TGTGCCAGCAGGCTATCATTGGAGTCCTACGAGCAGTACTTC. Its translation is CASRLSLESYEQYF.